A single sample gave rise to the 2 T cell receptor beta chains below, sequenced in a study of T-cell memory formation after mild COVID-19. From the 5' RACE reads, TCRdb called clonotypes with MiXCR, one entry per CDR3 protein. The sample contains under 60,000 distinct CDR3 sequences, 9.3% of which appear only once. Sequenced input: PBMCs or a T cell subset sorted from them (not recorded which). The receptors originated from an adult woman who had mild COVID-19 (a few samples of this study predate the infection). Cell type and time point are not known.

This clonotype has a count of ten or more. The chain is built from TRBV6-2 or TRBV6-3 and TRBJ2-3; 7 bases line up with TRBD2. The CDR3 contains 14 residues. Germline CDR1 is MNHEY and CDR2 is SVGEGT. V shed 5 bases and J 0 bases; nucleotides not matched to a gene: 2. The CDR3 DNA follows: TGTGCCAGCAGTCGTAGCGGGAGCACAGATACGCAGTATTTT. Residues: CASSRSGSTDTQYF.

This clonotype was picked up a small number of times. The chain has TRBV12-5 and TRBJ1-1; TRBD1 is a possible D gene (5 bases). Trimming stripped 2 bases from V and 7 bases from J, with 11 bases between. CDR1 and CDR2 (germline): LGHNT, FRNRAP. The length of the CDR3 is 13 residues. CDR3 sequence (DNA): TGTGCTAGTGGTTTGTACCGGGACGTTGAAGCTTTCTTT. Translating it yields CASGLYRDVEAFF.